This TCR beta chain originates from a study of blood T cell repertoires in COVID-19. Study as a whole: Acute and convalescent COVID-19 specimens originated in the United States, Italy and Spain.

The repertoire was sequenced with immunoSEQ multiplex PCR; TCRdb's copy has only in-frame clones and lacks some. Of approximately 70,000 clones in the sample, approximately 90% were seen once. Germline CDR1 reads SGHTA; CDR2 reads FQGNSA. CDR3 length equals 18 residues. Losses at the gene ends were 2 bases for V and 2 bases for J; bases not matched to a gene: 6. This sequence originates from a man between 65 and 85 years old with active or convalescent COVID-19. Input material: peripheral blood. The chain is built from TRBV7-2 and TRBJ2-3; TRBD2 matches 14 bases. CDR3 coding DNA: TGTGCCAGCAGCTTACCCGGACTAGCGGGGGGTAACACAGATACGCAGTATTTT. Translation gives CASSLPGLAGGNTDTQYF.